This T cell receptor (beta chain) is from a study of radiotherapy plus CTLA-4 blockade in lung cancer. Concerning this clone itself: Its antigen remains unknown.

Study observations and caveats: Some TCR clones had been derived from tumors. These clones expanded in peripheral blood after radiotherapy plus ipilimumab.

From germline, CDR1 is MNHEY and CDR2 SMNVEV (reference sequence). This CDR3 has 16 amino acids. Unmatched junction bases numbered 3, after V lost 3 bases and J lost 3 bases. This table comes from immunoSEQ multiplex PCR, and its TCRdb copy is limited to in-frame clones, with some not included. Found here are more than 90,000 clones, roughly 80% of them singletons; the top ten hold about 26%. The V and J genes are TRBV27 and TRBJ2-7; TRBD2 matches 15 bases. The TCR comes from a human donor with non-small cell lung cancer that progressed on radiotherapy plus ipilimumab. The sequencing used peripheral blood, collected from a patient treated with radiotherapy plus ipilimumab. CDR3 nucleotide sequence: TGTGCCAGCAGTTTCCAGGGACTAGCGGGAGGCTACGAGCAGTACTTC. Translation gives CASSFQGLAGGYEQYF.